Listed here is a single T cell receptor beta chain. This clone was found many times. Its antigen is not yet known. Per-base quality was not reported, and no clone a single base away is much larger than it. The record originates from a study of beta chain features in type 1 diabetes (dated by TCRdb to 2017 to 2018). About the investigation overall: No differences in mean age, gender distribution, total cell number or subset yield were found between patients and healthy donors. Across all samples, fewer than 110,000,000 sorted cells were examined, and cell number per subset correlated strongly with RNA yield. The study compared TCRB repertoires of sorted circulating CD4+ T cell subsets between recently diagnosed type 1 diabetes patients and matched healthy donors. Naive and central memory subsets were obtained from all 30 or so donors, but regulatory and stem cell-like memory subsets were isolated from only 8 patients and roughly eight healthy donors.

Each donor gave one peripheral blood draw, averaging approximately 0.12 L, which was collected into heparinised tubes. A BD FACSAria II was used to sort naive, central memory, regulatory and stem cell-like memory CD4+ T cells with a panel that included CD45RO, CCR7, CD25, CD127, CD95 and CD27. All sorted populations exceeded 95% purity. PBMCs were isolated right away by Lymphoprep density gradient centrifugation and were stained directly, without culture. To minimize batch effects, samples were stained and sorted in pairs, one healthy donor with one patient per experiment. The entire amount of isolated RNA was reverse transcribed using the High Capacity cDNA Reverse Transcription Kit, so the sequenced TCRB transcripts were expressed ones. Deep immunoSEQ sequencing was performed on naive, central memory and regulatory T cell samples, with an average of roughly 3.3 million total reads per sample. Sorted cells were lysed in RLT buffer, and RNA was extracted using DNase-treated RNeasy Micro or Mini kits according to cell number. Each cell subset was processed on its own to prevent cross-contamination, while patient and healthy donor samples were processed together. Using the immunoSEQ multiplex PCR, TCRB sequences were amplified from cDNA into 87-bp fragments spanning the CDR3 region. Sequencing of the amplicons was done on the Illumina HiSeq platform. As for the original processing: Synthetic template baselines were used to correct PCR bias computationally, reads within Hamming distance 2 were collapsed, and singletons that could not be merged were discarded. Reads were aligned against IMGT to assign V, D and J genes, CDR3 length and insertions or deletions at six rearrangement sites. Clonotype counts were normalized to sorted cell number within each subset before computing true diversity and Gini coefficients with the tcR R package. The overlap coefficient, calculated on TCRB nucleotide sequences, was used to measure repertoire sharing. The table was pulled from immuneACCESS by TCRdb, which kept in-frame rearrangements only. Such tables lose some clones; where checked, under half of the loss comes from unresolved V genes, and the rest has no known cause. That table gives V, J and clone size, and the DNA gave D and trimming. In this sample the table shows about 340,000 clones, less than 9.5% of which occur a single time. Of the sample, around 0.45% is held by the ten largest clones.

V is reduced by 0 bases and J by 1 base, leaving a spacing of 10 bases between them. Including cysteine and phenylalanine, the CDR3 has 15 amino acids. Just CDR3 DNA is preserved here, 45 bases in frame from base 1. Taken from the germline V gene (reference sequence), the CDR1 and CDR2 loops are LNHNV and YYDKDF. General study outcomes and caveats: A moderate but significant shortening of TCRB CDR3 length was observed in type 1 diabetes patients in all four CD4+ subsets. The naive, central memory and regulatory TCRB repertoires appeared to resemble one another more closely among patients than among healthy donors. Because cDNA rather than genomic DNA was sequenced, highly expressing activated cells could have been over-represented, although no difference in activation and CD3 levels was found between groups. PCR might favor shorter templates, but patient and control samples were amplified and corrected together, so any skew would affect both groups equally. Only small numbers of individuals were included in the HLA sub-analyses, which left unresolved whether HLA type had any influence on TCRB rearrangement. Fewer insertions and more nucleotide deletions at VDJ recombination sites were observed in patients with type 1 diabetes, implying thymic rearrangement abnormalities.

The sequenced sample was central memory CD4+ T cells from blood. This receptor was obtained from a woman aged 18-30 years in good health. The rearranged segments are TRBV15 and TRBJ2-7; too little of a D gene remains to name it. The CDR3 is CATSRELGGSYEQYF. Here is the DNA: TGTGCCACCAGCAGAGAATTGGGCGGATCCTACGAGCAGTACTTC.